This T cell receptor beta chain was sequenced in a study of CD8 T cells in Susac syndrome (dated by TCRdb to between 2019 and 2020). Context from the whole study: The study used repertoire sequencing to test whether antigen drove CD8+ T cell activation and differentiation in Susac syndrome.

Sequences MNHEY (CDR1) and SVGAGI (CDR2) are obtained from the germline V gene. Relative to germline, V is missing 5 bases and J is missing 5 bases, with 5 bases of the junction outside any gene match. Its CDR3 holds 14 amino acids, cysteine through phenylalanine. The retained sequence is limited to the CDR3, 42 bases, with the frame set at the first base. High-throughput TCR beta sequencing profiled peripheral blood CD8+ and CD4+ T cells from healthy donors, Susac syndrome patients and multiple sclerosis patients. The multiple sclerosis controls were treatment-naive patients whose relapsing-remitting disease, either stable or active, fulfilled the revised McDonald criteria. Bulk CD8+ and CD4+ T cells were purified by magnetic negative isolation, while CD8+ TEMRA cells were enriched using FACS. Blood was collected in EDTA tubes and processed within 24 hours, with PBMCs isolated through density gradient centrifugation. PBMCs intended for TCR sequencing were frozen in liquid nitrogen and were later thawed in a 37 degrees C water bath. The sorted or isolated CD4+, CD8+ and CD8+ TEMRA cells had a purity of 90% or higher.

Points on this clonotype: The target of this receptor is not known. Base qualities were left out, and no much larger clone turns up one base away.

Overall results and qualifications from the work: The number of individuals in the TCR sequencing and HLA analysis was recognized as being relatively small.

RNA was extracted using the RNeasy kit, and about 0.5 to 1 ug of the RNA was reverse transcribed with random hexamers. TCR beta CDR3 regions were amplified with the immunoSEQ multiplex PCR assay covering 54 Vbeta and 13 Jbeta segments. Bias from PCR amplification was corrected by using a synthetic template baseline for primer optimization and for computational correction. The authors' analysis ran thus. Reads were annotated to V, D and J genes per IMGT and analyzed with immunoSEQ Analyzer, keeping only productive sequences. Clonality was computed as one minus Shannon entropy normalized by log2 of the number of productive unique sequences. Public and private clones were assessed among the 100 most prevalent clones of each patient and control. Clones were defined as Susac-specific when absent from the healthy and MS cohorts, from 1052 published viral clones and from other ImmuneACCESS disease sequences. TCRdb trimmed public reads at Q25 via fastp, called clones via MiXCR and kept in-frame beta chains. Records with the same CDR3 protein are collapsed into one entry carrying the most frequent genes and DNA. These V and J calls originate from TCRdb's pipeline instead of the authors' own analysis. The sample table holds about 140,000 distinct CDR3 sequences, of which approximately 96% were seen once. Around 0.11% of the sample rests with the top ten.

The clonotype comes from a human donor with multiple sclerosis. Material for sequencing was CD4+ T cells from PBMCs. Rearrangement joined TRBV6-5 to TRBJ1-5, with 8 bases matching TRBD1. The CDR3 region has the sequence CASSGRQGYQPQHF. The DNA sequence is TGTGCCAGCAGTGGTAGACAGGGGTATCAGCCCCAGCATTTT.